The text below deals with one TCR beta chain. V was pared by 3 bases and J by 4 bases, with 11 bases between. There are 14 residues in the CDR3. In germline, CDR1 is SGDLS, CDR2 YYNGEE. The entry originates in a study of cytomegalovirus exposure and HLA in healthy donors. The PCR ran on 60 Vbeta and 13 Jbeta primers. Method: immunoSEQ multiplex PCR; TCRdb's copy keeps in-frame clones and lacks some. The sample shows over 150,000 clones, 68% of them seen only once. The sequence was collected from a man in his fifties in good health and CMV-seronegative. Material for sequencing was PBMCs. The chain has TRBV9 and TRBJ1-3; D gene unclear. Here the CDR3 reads CASSAPPGGNTIYF. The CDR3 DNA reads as TGTGCCAGCAGCGCCCCTCCGGGAGGAAACACCATATATTTT.